There are many counts of the clone carrying this TCR beta chain. No antigen is known for it. In TCRdb, the 5' RACE reads were re-called with MiXCR into one record per CDR3 protein. The table has 55,000 to 75,000 distinct CDR3 sequences, about 5% seen once. The CDR3 has 16 amino acids. The junction had 9 bases not matched to a gene; V was cut back by 6 bases and J by 2 bases. The source of the sample is a study of neurological immune-mediated disorders. Study-level results: A possible signature appeared as one related-CDR3 cluster, in which phylogenetic grouping placed the repertoires of 18 of 34 multiple sclerosis patients. Subjects shared no identical expanded-clone CDR3 amino acid sequences, suggesting private TCR-beta repertoires in all groups.

The origin of this receptor is a human donor with multiple sclerosis. The donor label of this sample is uncertain. V gene TRBV12-3 or TRBV12-4 combines with J gene TRBJ2-1; 8 bases match TRBD1. The material sequenced was PBMCs. The CDR3 sequence is CASSHPGGVAYNEQFF. Here the CDR3 DNA reads TGTGCCAGCAGCCACCCAGGGGGCGTAGCCTACAATGAGCAGTTCTTC.